The 9 T cell receptor beta chains below come from one sample, sequenced in a study of cytotoxic CD8 clonotypes in ibrutinib-treated CLL. Libraries were prepared by immunoSEQ multiplex PCR; TCRdb keeps only in-frame clonotypes and omits some of them. The sample consists of approximately 140,000 clones, approximately 80% of them appearing once. Material: PBMCs, obtained after 12 months of ibrutinib treatment. The source is a human donor with chronic lymphocytic leukemia.

J is TRBJ2-3 and V is TRBV7-9; D gene unclear. Germline V lookup: CDR1 SEHNR, CDR2 FQNEAQ (reference sequence). The CDR3 has 13 residues. V gave up 6 bases and J gave up 0 bases, with 7 bases separating them. Here the CDR3 reads CASRAESTDTQYF. CDR3 sequence (DNA): TGTGCCAGCAGGGCGGAAAGCACAGATACGCAGTATTTT.

The gene calls are TRBV25-1 and TRBJ2-7; 9 nucleotides match TRBD1. Germline-derived CDR1 and CDR2 are MGHDK and SYGVNS. Unmatched junction bases numbered 10, after V lost 5 bases and J lost 5 bases. The length of the CDR3 is 15 residues. The CDR3 protein is CASSLPGQGPHEQYF. The CDR3 DNA sequence: TGTGCCAGCAGTTTACCGGGACAGGGTCCCCACGAGCAGTACTTC.

The chain combines TRBV7-8 with TRBJ2-7; D possibly corresponds to TRBD2 (6 bases). Germline V gene sequence: CDR1 SGHVS, CDR2 FQNEAQ. The CDR3 is 13 residues long. The V gene lost 5 bases and the J gene lost 3 bases, with 11 bases spanning the gap. The CDR3 reads CASSPGTHYEQYF. The CDR3 bases are TGTGCCAGCAGCCCTGGGACTCACTACGAGCAGTACTTC.

The chain combines TRBV9 with TRBJ1-4, with D tentatively TRBD1 (6 bases). Trimming removed 0 bases at V and 8 bases at J, with 14 bases between. CDR1 and CDR2 (germline): SGDLS, YYNGEE. The CDR3 is 15 residues long. The CDR3 coding sequence is TGTGCCAGCAGCGTAGTACGGACAGAGCAAGAAAAACTGTTTTTT. Amino acid sequence: CASSVVRTEQEKLFF. Together with reference TRBV9 and TRBJ1-4, the CDR3 gives the full variable domain: DSGVTQTPKHLITATGQRVTLRCSPRSGDLSVYWYQQSLDQGLQFLIQYYNGEERAKGNILERFSAQQFPDLHSELNLSSLELGDSALYFCASSVVRTEQEKLFFGSGTQLSVL.

This chain uses TRBV7-3 with TRBJ2-2; 7 bases fit TRBD2. The CDR3 spans 16 residues. The junction had 5 bases not matched to a gene; V was cut back by 4 bases and J by 0 bases. Germline loops: CDR1 SGHTA, CDR2 FQGTGA. The CDR3, as DNA: TGTGCCAGCAGCTATCCGGGACTATCGAACACCGGGGAGCTGTTTTTT. The encoded protein is CASSYPGLSNTGELFF.

This clone was counted ten times or more. The chain couples TRBV4-2 to TRBJ2-5; possibly TRBD1 or TRBD2 for D (5 bases each). Germline values: CDR1 LGHNA, CDR2 YNFKEQ. The CDR3 covers 15 residues. V dropped 4 bases and J dropped 5 bases, with 17 bases sitting between them. The CDR3 reads CASSPGTAWGETQYF. The CDR3 nucleotides read TGTGCCAGCAGCCCGGGGACCGCCTGGGGTGAGACCCAGTACTTC.

The rearrangement links TRBV6-5 to TRBJ2-4; 11 positions match TRBD2. This CDR3 spans 15 amino acids. CDR1 is MNHEY and CDR2 is SVGAGI in the germline V gene. V gave up 0 bases and J gave up 6 bases; unmatched junction bases: 1. CDR3 sequence reads: CASSYSLAGGNIQYF. CDR3 bases: TGTGCCAGCAGTTACTCTCTAGCGGGGGGAAACATTCAGTACTTC.

The rearrangement uses TRBV5-8 and TRBJ1-2; D is unclear. The CDR3 sequence is 11 residues long. Germline CDR1 is SGHTS and CDR2 is YDEGEE. With 2 bases removed from V and 10 bases from J, the gap between germline ends came to 9 bases. The CDR3 DNA reads as TGTGCCAGCAGCTTCTCCAGATCCTACACCTTC. It encodes CASSFSRSYTF.

This sequence joins TRBV5-1 and TRBJ2-2; D perhaps matches TRBD2 (5 bases). The CDR3 is 15 residues long. Germline loops: CDR1 SGHRS, CDR2 YFSETQ. Trimming removed 0 bases at V and 6 bases at J, with 12 bases between. CDR3 coding DNA: TGCGCCAGCAGCTTGGATCGCTTCGGGGCCGGGGAGCTGTTTTTT. This gives the protein CASSLDRFGAGELFF.